The 10 T cell receptor beta chains given below trace back to one sample, sequenced in a study of T cell responses to AZD1222 COVID-19 vaccine. Sequencing was performed with immunoSEQ multiplex PCR; in TCRdb, only in-frame clones are kept and a portion is missing. The table shows 90,000 to 95,000 clones, with more than 70% occurring only once. This material consisted of peripheral blood, taken on day 0 of AZD1222 vaccination. The receptors derive from an adult in good health.

This clone was recorded a few times. The chain carries TRBV11-2 and TRBJ1-3; no reliable D call. Trimming stripped 1 base from V and 1 base from J, with 2 bases between. The CDR3 is made up of 13 amino acids. Germline loops: CDR1 SGHAT, CDR2 FQNNGV. The chain's CDR3 is CASSLGSGNTIYF. The CDR3 coding sequence is TGTGCCAGCAGCTTAGGATCTGGAAACACCATATATTTT. Combining the CDR3 with reference TRBV11-2 and TRBJ1-3 gives the whole variable domain EAGVAQSPRYKIIEKRQSVAFWCNPISGHATLYWYQQILGQGPKLLIQFQNNGVVDDSQLPKDRFSAERLKGVDSTLKIQPAKLEDSAVYLCASSLGSGNTIYFGEGSWLTVV.

The chain combines TRBV9 with TRBJ1-1; D remains ambiguous. With 0 bases removed from V and 7 bases from J, the gap between germline ends came to 13 bases. This CDR3 is built from 14 residues. Germline V gene sequence: CDR1 SGDLS, CDR2 YYNGEE. CDR3 amino acids: CASSVDTAKDEAFF. The CDR3 nucleotides read TGTGCCAGCAGCGTAGACACAGCAAAGGATGAAGCTTTCTTT.

The rearrangement joins TRBV7-9 to TRBJ2-1, with D unresolved. The CDR3 is 15 residues long. The germline gives CDR1 SEHNR, CDR2 FQNEAQ (reference sequence). Trimming removed 1 base at V and 7 bases at J, with 14 bases between. The CDR3 coding sequence is TGTGCCAGCAGCTTAGGGGATCCGTTGTGGAATGAGCAGTTCTTC. Residues: CASSLGDPLWNEQFF.

This chain joins TRBV19 and TRBJ1-4; TRBD1 aligns across 8 bases. V was pared by 10 bases and J by 2 bases, with 9 bases of the junction left unmatched. The CDR3 loop spans 15 amino acids. CDR1 is LNHDA and CDR2 is SQIVND in the germline V gene (reference sequence). The CDR3 DNA reads TGTGCCACCAGTCGGACAGGGAGGACTAATGAAAAACTGTTTTTT. Translating gives CATSRTGRTNEKLFF.

CDR3 bases: TGTGCCAGCAGTGATTCAGGGGGGGCTAATGAAAAACTGTTTTTT. Residues: CASSDSGGANEKLFF. The V and J genes are TRBV28 and TRBJ1-4; 7 bases map to TRBD1. CDR1 MDHEN and CDR2 SYDVKM come from the germline V gene. Trimming took 5 bases from V and 3 from J; bases not matched to a gene: 6. This CDR3 has 15 residues.

The chain combines TRBV14 with TRBJ1-6; D remains ambiguous. Germline lookup yields CDR1 SGHDN and CDR2 FVKESK. Deletions cut 1 base from V and 10 bases from J, with 11 bases between. This CDR3 has 14 amino acids. CDR3 in DNA: TGTGCCAGCAGCCAAGGAGCCAGTTGGTCACCCCTCCACTTT. Amino acid sequence: CASSQGASWSPLHF.

This chain links TRBV20-1 with TRBJ1-1; 9 nucleotides match TRBD1. Per germline, CDR1 DFQATT and CDR2 SNEGSKA (reference sequence). J gave up 0 bases and V 4 bases, and 6 bases lay outside the gene matches. This CDR3 comprises 15 residues. CDR3 amino acids: CSATDRGGLNTEAFF. CDR3 bases: TGCAGTGCTACTGACAGGGGGGGATTGAACACTGAAGCTTTCTTT.

The V call is TRBV28, the J call TRBJ1-6, with TRBD1 as a possible D gene (5 bases). CDR3 length equals 17 residues. CDR1 MDHEN and CDR2 SYDVKM come from the germline V gene. V shed 2 bases and J shed 0 bases, with 11 bases lying between them. CDR3 residues: CASSLPTGYSYNSPLHF. For the CDR3, the DNA is TGTGCCAGCAGTTTACCAACAGGTTACTCCTATAATTCACCCCTCCACTTT. The entire variable domain, with the rest obtained from reference TRBV28 and TRBJ1-6, is as follows: DVKVTQSSRYLVKRTGEKVFLECVQDMDHENMFWYRQDPGLGLRLIYFSYDVKMKEKGDIPEGYSVSREKKERFSLILESASTNQTSMYLCASSLPTGYSYNSPLHFGNGTRLTVT.

CDR3 residues: CASSYDRFAGNTIYF. In DNA, the CDR3 is TGTGCCAGCAGCTATGACAGGTTTGCTGGAAACACCATATATTTT. This rearrangement joins TRBV7-6 to TRBJ1-3; tentatively, D is TRBD1 (6 bases). CDR3 length: 15 amino acids. Trimming stripped 4 bases from V and 2 bases from J, with 12 bases between. Germline V gene lookup returns CDR1 SGHVS and CDR2 FNYEAQ.

This chain connects TRBV18 to TRBJ2-1; TRBD2 agrees at 7 bases. The trim removed 0 bases at V and 8 bases at J, leaving 13 bases unmatched. The CDR3 has 17 residues. From germline, CDR1 is KGHSH and CDR2 LQKENI. DNA for the CDR3: TGTGCCAGCTCACCACCGGGGGAGCGGGAAGGCTGGTATGAGCAGTTCTTC. Translation gives CASSPPGEREGWYEQFF. Based on the CDR3 plus reference TRBV18 and TRBJ2-1, the full variable domain is NAGVMQNPRHLVRRRGQEARLRCSPMKGHSHVYWYRQLPEEGLKFMVYLQKENIIDESGMPKERFSAEFPKEGPSILRIQQVVRGDSAAYFCASSPPGEREGWYEQFFGPGTRLTVL.